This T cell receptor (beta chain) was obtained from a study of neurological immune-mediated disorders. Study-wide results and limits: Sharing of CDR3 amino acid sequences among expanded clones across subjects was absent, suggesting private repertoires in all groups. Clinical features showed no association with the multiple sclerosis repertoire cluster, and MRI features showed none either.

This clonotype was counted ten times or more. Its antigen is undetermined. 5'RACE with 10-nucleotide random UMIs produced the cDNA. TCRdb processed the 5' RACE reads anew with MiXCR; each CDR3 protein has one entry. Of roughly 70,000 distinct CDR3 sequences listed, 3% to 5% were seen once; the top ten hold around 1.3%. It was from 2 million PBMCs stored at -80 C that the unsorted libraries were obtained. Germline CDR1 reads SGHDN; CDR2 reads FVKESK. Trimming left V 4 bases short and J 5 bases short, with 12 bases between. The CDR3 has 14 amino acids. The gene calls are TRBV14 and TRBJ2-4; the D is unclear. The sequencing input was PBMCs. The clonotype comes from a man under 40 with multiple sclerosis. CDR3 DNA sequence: TGTGCCAGCAGCCCAGCCTGGGCGGAAAACATTCAGTACTTC. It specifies CASSPAWAENIQYF.